This T cell receptor beta chain was recovered during a study of blood T cell repertoires in COVID-19. TCRdb's table, derived via immunoSEQ multiplex PCR, lists solely in-frame clones and lacks some. The sample has 150,000 or so clones, roughly 80% seen once. The CDR3 contains 17 residues. V was clipped by 4 bases and J by 0 bases; unmatched bases: 4. Germline CDR1 and CDR2: SGHAT and FQNNGV. The TCR comes from a woman in her thirties or forties with acute COVID-19. The sequencing sample was made of PBMCs or T cells enriched from blood (not recorded which). V gene TRBV11-2 combines with J gene TRBJ2-1; 12 bases map to TRBD2. The CDR3 sequence: CASSSGLAGSSYNEQFF. CDR3 bases: TGTGCCAGCAGCTCAGGACTAGCGGGAAGCTCCTACAATGAGCAGTTCTTC.